These 6 T cell receptor beta chains came from one sample sequenced in a study of shared clonotypes between healthy human individuals. Sequenced by immunoSEQ multiplex PCR; TCRdb stores in-frame clones only, minus some. The sample includes around 600,000 clones, approximately 95% of them seen just once. CD8 cells regarded as naive lacked CD45RO, were positively chosen for CCR7, and omitted terminally differentiated effector memory CD45RA+ cells. Sequenced: naive CD8+ T cells sorted from blood. These receptors came from a woman aged 30 to 39 in good health.

The rearrangement links TRBV5-6 to TRBJ1-5; D might be TRBD1 (5 bases). The CDR3 totals 15 residues. CDR1 is SGHDT and CDR2 is YYEEEE in the germline V gene. Deletions cut 0 bases from V and 3 bases from J, with 10 bases between. The DNA of the CDR3 is TGTGCCAGCAGCTTGGCAGGGTCCCTCAATCAGCCCCAGCATTTT. Translated, it gives CASSLAGSLNQPQHF.

V is TRBV19 and J is TRBJ1-5; TRBD1 might be the D (5 bases). The CDR3 runs 14 residues. The ends were cut back, 6 bases at V and 3 bases at J, with 12 bases in the middle. Germline lookup yields CDR1 LNHDA and CDR2 SQIVND (reference sequence). The CDR3 region has the DNA TGTGCCAGTAGACAAAGACAGTACAATCAGCCCCAGCATTTT. Translating gives CASRQRQYNQPQHF.

V and J are TRBV29-1 and TRBJ2-7, with D possibly matching TRBD2 (6 bases). The CDR3 is made up of 15 amino acids. V was shortened by 1 base and J by 0 bases, with 13 bases between the two germline ends. The germline gives CDR1 SQVTM, CDR2 ANQGSEA. As DNA, the CDR3 is TGCAGCGTTGAAGTCGTAGCGGTGAGCTCCTACGAGCAGTACTTC. It is translated as CSVEVVAVSSYEQYF.

CDR3 region: CASKGEGTSGTSSYEQYF. The CDR3 DNA reads TGTGCCAGCAAGGGGGAGGGGACTAGCGGGACCAGCTCCTACGAGCAGTACTTC. V usage is TRBV2 and J usage is TRBJ2-7; TRBD2 agrees at 13 bases. There are 18 residues in the CDR3. Germline-derived CDR1 and CDR2 are SNHLY and FYNNEI. V lost 7 bases, J lost 0 bases, and 12 bases stayed unmatched.

CDR3 bases: TGTGCCACCGATTTCACCGGACACTATGGCTACACCTTC. Its protein is CATDFTGHYGYTF. V usage is TRBV28 and J usage is TRBJ1-2; D is ambiguous. The V end was cut by 10 bases, the J end by 3 bases, with 15 bases between. The CDR3 runs to 13 residues. CDR1 is MDHEN and CDR2 is SYDVKM in the germline V gene.

V gene TRBV6-1 combines with J gene TRBJ1-5; 9 bases are shared with TRBD1. This CDR3 contains 15 residues. Germline assignment: CDR1 MNHNS and CDR2 SASEGT. Germline trimming cut 3 bases from V and 2 bases from J; bases unmatched to any gene: 2. The CDR3 nucleotides read TGTGCCAGCAGTGAGGGGACAGGGCGCAATCAGCCCCAGCATTTT. Translated, it gives CASSEGTGRNQPQHF.